The 4 T cell receptor beta chains reported below all come from one sample, sequenced in a study of blood T cell repertoires in COVID-19. Generated by immunoSEQ multiplex PCR, the TCRdb table keeps only in-frame clones and is missing some. The sample yields some 450,000 clones, roughly 89% seen once. The specimen sequenced was peripheral blood. The receptors originated from a man aged 18 to 35 with COVID-19, enrolled during active disease.

The rearrangement uses TRBV18 and TRBJ1-4, with unresolved D. The length of the CDR3 is 15 residues. The germline V gene has CDR1 KGHSH and CDR2 LQKENI. Trimming stripped 2 bases from V and 3 bases from J, with 10 bases between. CDR3 region: CASSPSGLPNEKLFF. CDR3 nucleotides: TGTGCCAGCTCACCAAGCGGACTACCTAATGAAAAACTGTTTTTT.

The chain uses TRBV6-6 and TRBJ1-5, with D perhaps matching TRBD1 (5 bases). There are 14 residues in the CDR3. Trimming took 7 bases from V and 6 from J, leaving 16 bases between them. The germline V gene has CDR1 MNHNY and CDR2 SVGAGI (reference sequence). The DNA of the CDR3 is TGTGCCAGCACCCGTCAGGGCGCCGGTCAGCCCCAGCATTTT. Its translation: CASTRQGAGQPQHF.

The chain employs TRBV7-9 and TRBJ1-1; the D is unclear. The V and J ends lost 4 bases and 1 base respectively, with 7 bases between them. Germline V lookup: CDR1 SEHNR, CDR2 FQNEAQ (reference sequence). This CDR3 spans 13 amino acids. CDR3 in amino acids: CASSSEPNTEAFF. The CDR3 nucleotides are TGTGCCAGCAGCTCAGAACCGAACACTGAAGCTTTCTTT.

The chain carries TRBV10-2 and TRBJ2-7; 9 bases are shared with TRBD2. Losses at the gene ends were 4 bases for V and 1 base for J; bases not matched to a gene: 5. This CDR3 region has 15 residues. Germline values: CDR1 WSHSY, CDR2 SAAADI. The CDR3 DNA sequence: TGCGCCAGCAGTGTGTTAGCGGGGGAATCCTACGAGCAGTACTTC. Its translation: CASSVLAGESYEQYF.